The rows below give T cell receptor beta chains drawn from one sample of a study of blood T cell repertoires in COVID-19. Libraries were prepared by immunoSEQ multiplex PCR; TCRdb keeps only in-frame clonotypes and omits some of them. The repertoire has some 250,000 clones, 85% to 90% of them found once; the top ten carry roughly 4%. The sample taken for sequencing was PBMCs or T cells enriched from blood (not recorded which). These receptors were collected from a woman between 25 and 40 years old with acute COVID-19. The CDR3 runs from the conserved cysteine through the conserved F or W. A D gene is named only where the DNA matches it firmly. The listing skips clone size in some rows; elsewhere it reads once, few, many or a size class.

cdr3_aa | cdr3_nt | j_call | clone_size | v_call | d_call
CASSLANIQYF | TGTGCCAGCAGCTTGGCGAACATTCAGTACTTC | TRBJ2-4 | NA | TRBV5-4 | NA
CASSLGTAPRGEQFF | TGTGCCAGCAGTTTAGGTACGGCCCCACGGGGTGAGCAGTTCTTC | TRBJ2-1 | NA | TRBV27 | NA
CASKIGGTEQFF | TGTGCCAGTAAGATAGGGGGCACTGAGCAGTTCTTC | TRBJ2-1 | NA | TRBV19 | TRBD1
CASSGQKTSLYEQYF | TGTGCCAGCAGCGGACAGAAAACAAGCCTCTACGAGCAGTACTTC | TRBJ2-7 | once | TRBV13 | NA
CASSFPPTGWKTGELFF | TGTGCCAGCAGCTTCCCACCGACAGGGTGGAAGACCGGGGAGCTGTTTTTT | TRBJ2-2 | NA | TRBV7-9 | TRBD1
CASSVDRGYSEAFF | TGTGCCAGCAGCGTAGACAGGGGGTATTCGGAAGCTTTCTTT | TRBJ1-1 | once | TRBV9 | TRBD1
CASSPYTDTQYF | TGTGCCAGCTCACCTTACACAGATACGCAGTATTTT | TRBJ2-3 | NA | TRBV18 | NA
CATKRDRGPTYEQYF | TGTGCCACCAAGAGGGACAGGGGCCCAACCTACGAGCAGTACTTC | TRBJ2-7 | NA | TRBV6-5 | TRBD1
CASSLGGQGHQPQHF | TGCGCCAGCAGCTTGGGTGGACAGGGACATCAGCCCCAGCATTTT | TRBJ1-5 | NA | TRBV5-1 | TRBD1
CAWSVRGEGPLHF | TGTGCCTGGAGTGTACGGGGGGAAGGGCCCCTCCACTTT | TRBJ1-6 | NA | TRBV30 | NA
CASSQTDYGYTF | TGTGCCAGCAGCCAGACAGACTATGGCTACACCTTC | TRBJ1-2 | NA | TRBV5-6 | NA
CASTFPGGQRNIQYF | TGTGCCAGCACCTTCCCGGGGGGCCAGCGGAACATTCAGTACTTC | TRBJ2-4 | NA | TRBV28 | NA
CASSSDGRPAYEQYF | TGTGCCAGCAGCTCGGATGGGCGCCCGGCCTACGAGCAGTACTTC | TRBJ2-7 | few | TRBV7-2 | NA
CSASTGQGFSYEQYF | TGCAGTGCTAGTACGGGACAGGGGTTTTCCTACGAGCAGTACTTC | TRBJ2-7 | NA | TRBV20-1 | TRBD1
CASSPFTDTYEQYF | TGTGCCAGCTCCCCATTTACTGATACCTACGAGCAGTACTTC | TRBJ2-7 | NA | TRBV18 | NA
CASSLAREETQYF | TGCGCCAGCAGCCTCGCAAGGGAGGAGACCCAGTACTTC | TRBJ2-5 | once | TRBV4-1 | NA